The 26 T cell receptor beta chains given below trace back to one sample, sequenced in a study of blood T cells in healthy people across ages. Next came a second PCR, run for about 6 to 11 cycles, which used a sample-barcoded 5' primer along with a J-beta primer mix. A single record per CDR3 protein comes from TCRdb applying MiXCR to the 5' RACE reads. The table includes 750,000 to 950,000 distinct CDR3 sequences, almost 30% detected once. This same sample was also taken into another study, of T cells of mothers and their children.

Sequenced sample: blood. These receptors all come from a woman aged 40 to 50 in good health.

Concerning this clonotype itself: This CDR3 fails to terminate in the conserved phenylalanine or tryptophan, so it likely reflects a read error. The V gene is TRBV29-1, the J gene TRBJ1-2; no clear D gene. This CDR3 is 13 amino acids long. The V and J ends lost 3 bases and 4 bases respectively, with 12 bases between them. Germline lookup yields CDR1 SQVTM and CDR2 ANQGSEA. The CDR3 here is CSVDDGLFYGYTC. CDR3 DNA: TGCAGCGTTGATGATGGACTGTTCTATGGCTACACCTGC.

The V and J genes are TRBV29-1 and TRBJ2-2, with 9 nucleotides matching TRBD1. The CDR3 extends over 15 amino acids. After removal of 6 bases from V and 0 bases from J, the junction contained 5 bases not matched to a gene. Germline-derived CDR1 and CDR2 are SQVTM and ANQGSEA. The CDR3 DNA is TGCAGCGTCCACGGGACAGGGACGAACACCGGGGAGCTGTTTTTT. This encodes CSVHGTGTNTGELFF.

This clonotype was seen many times. The CDR3 DNA reads TGTGCCACCAGAAACACAGGGGGCTATAATTCACCCCTCCACTTT. Its protein is CATRNTGGYNSPLHF. The rearrangement links TRBV15 to TRBJ1-6; the match to TRBD1 covers 8 bases. From germline, CDR1 is LNHNV and CDR2 YYDKDF (reference sequence). This CDR3 is built from 15 residues. V gave up 6 bases and J gave up 3 bases; unmatched junction bases: 4. Supplemented by reference TRBV15 and TRBJ1-6, the full variable domain reads DAMVIQNPRYQVTQFGKPVTLSCSQTLNHNVMYWYQQKSSQAPKLLFHYYDKDFNNEADTPDNFQSRRPNTSFCFLDIRSPGLGDTAMYLCATRNTGGYNSPLHFGNGTRLTVT.

In its sample, this clonotype was seen a few times. This chain uses TRBV4-3 with TRBJ1-2; D is ambiguous. The CDR3 is 15 amino acids. Germline loops: CDR1 LGHNA, CDR2 YSLEER. V lost 1 base and J 4 bases, leaving 13 bases between the germline ends. CDR3 nucleotide sequence: TGCGCCAGCAGCCAAGCTGCGGAAAGACCCTATGGCTACACCTTC. The encoded protein is CASSQAAERPYGYTF.

This chain links TRBV6-5 with TRBJ2-5, with TRBD2 as a possible D gene (6 bases). Germline CDR1 reads MNHEY; CDR2 reads SVGAGI. V was cut by 6 bases and J by 5 bases, with 13 bases left in between. The length of the CDR3 is 13 residues. CDR3 amino acids: CASSYDGGETQYF. The CDR3 DNA sequence: TGTGCCAGCAGCTACGATGGGGGGGAGACCCAGTACTTC.

V is TRBV7-9 and J is TRBJ2-2; tentatively, D is TRBD2 (5 bases). CDR1 SEHNR and CDR2 FQNEAQ come from the germline V gene (reference sequence). Trimming took 1 base from V and 3 from J, leaving 9 bases between them. This CDR3 region has 15 residues. The CDR3 reads CASSLVEGYTGELFF. Here the CDR3 DNA reads TGTGCCAGCAGCTTAGTAGAGGGATACACCGGGGAGCTGTTTTTT.

In regard to this clonotype: This may stem from a read error, because a much larger clone lies one nucleotide away. The V gene is TRBV4-3, the J gene TRBJ2-5; D tentatively reads TRBD1 or TRBD2 (5 bases each). Germline lookup yields CDR1 LGHNA and CDR2 YSLEER. The germline V and J ends were trimmed by 1 base and 6 bases, with 12 bases remaining between them. CDR3 length equals 14 residues. The CDR3 nucleotides read TGCGCCAGCAGCCAAGTGGGGGTTTGGAAGACCCAGTACTTC. It is translated as CASSQVGVWKTQYF.

The rearrangement uses TRBV10-3 and TRBJ2-7; D possibly corresponds to TRBD2 (6 bases). The germline CDR1 and CDR2 sequences are ENHRY and SYGVKD. Trimming left V 8 bases short and J 2 bases short, with 13 bases between. The CDR3 runs to 13 residues. The CDR3 nucleotides are TGTGCCATCCGAGGGGACTCCCCCTACGAGCAGTACTTC. Its protein product is CAIRGDSPYEQYF.

This clonotype has at least ten counts. The V gene is TRBV4-1, the J gene TRBJ2-1, with a weak D call TRBD2 (7 bases). From germline, CDR1 is MGHRA and CDR2 YSYEKL. This CDR3 contains 15 residues. V was trimmed by 4 bases and J by 6 bases, leaving 16 bases between them. The chain's CDR3 is CASSLGGGRGNEQFF. The CDR3 DNA follows: TGCGCCAGCAGCCTAGGGGGGGGTCGGGGCAATGAGCAGTTCTTC.

This sequence joins TRBV6-1 and TRBJ2-1; 8 bases match TRBD2. Germline-derived CDR1 and CDR2 are MNHNS and SASEGT. CDR3 length: 14 residues. V shed 8 bases and J 7 bases; nucleotides not matched to a gene: 10. CDR3 nucleotide sequence: TGTGCCAGCGAAATCCGGGGGGGATTGAATGAGCAGTTCTTC. It encodes CASEIRGGLNEQFF.

The chain employs TRBV12-3 or TRBV12-4 and TRBJ2-4; maybe TRBD2 (6 bases). The assigned J gene may be wrong: the sequence end matches TRBJ2-7 better. The CDR3 is 14 amino acids. The CDR3 protein is CASSGGSLAHEQYF. In nucleotides, the CDR3 is TGTGCCAGCAGTGGGGGGAGCCTAGCCCACGAGCAGTACTTC.

This sequence joins TRBV20-1 and TRBJ1-5; 8 bases fit TRBD1. This CDR3 is 15 amino acids long. Germline CDR1 is DFQATT and CDR2 is SNEGSKA (reference sequence). The V gene end was trimmed by 4 bases and the J gene end by 5 bases; junction bases not matched to a gene: 10. The CDR3 sequence is CSATVPEQGDQPQHF. In DNA form, the CDR3 reads TGCAGTGCTACCGTACCTGAACAGGGGGATCAGCCCCAGCATTTT.

This clonotype was observed a few times. The rearrangement joins TRBV6-5 to TRBJ1-2, with TRBD1 matching 9 bases. Germline trimming cut 0 bases from V and 8 bases from J; bases unmatched to any gene: 7. The CDR3 has 15 residues. Germline V gene data show CDR1 as MNHEY and CDR2 as SVGAGI. The CDR3 DNA is TGTGCCAGCAGTTACTCTGTGACAGGGGGATTCGGCTACACCTTC. Translated, it gives CASSYSVTGGFGYTF.

The V call is TRBV4-1, the J call TRBJ2-3, with TRBD1 matching over 8 bases. This CDR3 is 15 amino acids long. Germline loops: CDR1 MGHRA, CDR2 YSYEKL. The V and J ends lost 2 bases and 14 bases, in that order; junction bases with no gene match: 15. The CDR3 loop is CASSQSGTGGGELYF. For the CDR3, the DNA is TGCGCCAGCAGCCAATCCGGGACAGGTGGCGGGGAGCTGTATTTT.

The CDR3 DNA sequence: TGTGCCAGCAGCTTAAGCTCTTCCAGGGGTGAAAAACTGTTTTTT. Translated, it gives CASSLSSSRGEKLFF. This chain uses TRBV7-2 with TRBJ1-4; perhaps TRBD1 as D (6 bases). With 2 bases removed from V and 7 bases from J, the gap between germline ends came to 14 bases. Germline lookup yields CDR1 SGHTA and CDR2 FQGNSA. This CDR3 contains 15 residues.

This clonotype occurred many times. J is TRBJ2-7 and V is TRBV7-2; 9 positions agree with TRBD1. The CDR3 is 17 residues long. V gave up 0 bases and J gave up 4 bases; unmatched junction bases: 10. Germline CDR1 SGHTA, CDR2 FQGNSA. CDR3 region: CASSLAAPGQGGYEQYF. The CDR3 bases are TGTGCCAGCAGCTTAGCGGCCCCGGGACAGGGAGGGTACGAGCAGTACTTC.

This clonotype has more than one count but fewer than ten. The chain recombines TRBV20-1 with TRBJ2-3, with 8 bases identical to TRBD1. Germline CDR1 DFQATT, CDR2 SNEGSKA (reference sequence). J gave up 7 bases and V 6 bases, and 6 bases lay outside the gene matches. The CDR3 runs 12 residues. CDR3 in DNA: TGCAGTGCAGATCACAGGGGGTATACGCAGTATTTT. Translation gives CSADHRGYTQYF.

The chain is built from TRBV5-6 and TRBJ2-2, with D maybe TRBD1 (6 bases). V lost 3 bases to trimming and J lost 9 bases, with 18 bases between them. CDR1 and CDR2 (germline): SGHDT, YYEEEE. The CDR3 is 15 residues long. CDR3 DNA: TGTGCCAGCAGCTACCGGGACAATCTCCGGCGGGAGCTGTTTTTT. It specifies CASSYRDNLRRELFF.

There are many counts of this clonotype. The DNA of the CDR3 is TGTGCCAGCAGCCCCTCCGGATTCTACGAGCAGTACTTC. Its translation: CASSPSGFYEQYF. The chain recombines TRBV7-6 with TRBJ2-7; D unresolved. Germline assignment: CDR1 SGHVS and CDR2 FNYEAQ. The CDR3 has 13 amino acids. V dropped 5 bases and J dropped 3 bases, with 11 bases sitting between them.

This chain connects TRBV7-2 to TRBJ2-7, with 9 bases identical to TRBD2. Trimming cost V 1 base and J 7 bases; bases outside gene matches: 11. CDR3 length: 16 residues. CDR1 and CDR2 (germline): SGHTA, FQGNSA. CDR3 sequence: CASSLVAGGIYNEQYF. The DNA for the CDR3 is TGTGCCAGCAGCTTAGTGGCGGGGGGGATCTACAATGAGCAGTACTTC.

This clonotype has only a few counts. The rearrangement joins TRBV5-6 to TRBJ1-1; D uncertain. The CDR3 loop spans 15 amino acids. V lost 0 bases, J lost 1 base, and 10 bases lay in between. The germline V gene encodes CDR1 SGHDT and CDR2 YYEEEE. CDR3 nucleotide sequence: TGTGCCAGCAGCTTGGGGGTCCTAACGAACACTGAAGCTTTCTTT. Amino acids: CASSLGVLTNTEAFF.

This chain links TRBV7-6 with TRBJ2-1; 10 bases match TRBD1. Germline values: CDR1 SGHVS, CDR2 FNYEAQ. This CDR3 contains 16 residues. V lost 4 bases and J lost 2; bases outside the gene matches: 5. This CDR3 is CASSWGTGVAYNEQFF. The CDR3 DNA is TGTGCCAGCAGCTGGGGGACAGGGGTGGCCTACAATGAGCAGTTCTTC.

The V call is TRBV20-1, the J call TRBJ2-7; the D call may be TRBD1 or TRBD2 (5 bases each). Trimming shortened V by 0 bases and J by 0 bases, and 15 bases separated the two germline ends. The CDR3 extends over 16 amino acids. Per the germline V gene, CDR1 is DFQATT and CDR2 is SNEGSKA (reference sequence). CDR3 residues: CSARDPFGTDSYEQYF. Written as DNA, the CDR3 is TGCAGTGCTAGAGATCCTTTTGGGACGGACTCCTACGAGCAGTACTTC.

With respect to this clonotype: An end of the junction does not agree with germline; a read error may underlie this. The chain employs TRBV11-1 and TRBJ2-1, with 12 bases identical to TRBD2. CDR1 and CDR2 (germline): SGHAT, FQDESV (reference sequence). The CDR3 is made up of 15 amino acids. CDR3 nucleotides: TGTGCCAGCAGACCTACTAGCGGGGGGATGAATGGGCAGTTCTTC. It translates to CASRPTSGGMNGQFF.

At least ten counts were recorded for this clonotype. The chain is built from TRBV10-3 and TRBJ2-3; no clear D. This CDR3 has 16 amino acids. The V gene's germline CDR1 is ENHRY and CDR2 SYGVKD. V was trimmed by 0 bases and J by 0 bases, leaving 10 bases between them. CDR3 bases: TGTGCCATCAGTGAGTCTTCCACCTCTAGCACAGATACGCAGTATTTT. Translated: CAISESSTSSTDTQYF.

The chain employs TRBV4-1 and TRBJ1-5; 7 nucleotides align to TRBD1. The junction had 14 bases not matched to a gene; V was cut back by 6 bases and J by 9 bases. The CDR3 spans 15 residues. Germline loops: CDR1 MGHRA, CDR2 YSYEKL. The CDR3 nucleotides read TGCGCCAGCAGATTCACAGGGGAAAGCTATCCGCCCCAGCATTTT. Amino acid sequence: CASRFTGESYPPQHF.